These 10 T cell receptor beta chains were all obtained from the same sample, sequenced in a study of response to subunit inactivated influenza vaccine. TCRdb re-called the RT-PCR reads with MiXCR, one entry per CDR3 protein. The top ten hold approximately 3% of the sample, which has approximately 500,000 distinct CDR3 sequences, under 25% seen once. These data were also reused for a study on T cells expressing NK-cell markers. As that report states: cDNA encoding TCR beta was synthesized via 5'RACE template switching incorporating UMIs.

The sequencing used CD4+ T cells sorted from PBMCs, collected 11 to 12 days after vaccination. Receptor source: a man aged 45-65 years who received an inactivated influenza vaccine.

This clonotype came up a few times. This chain's CDR3 is CSAAGRLEKLFF. CDR3 nucleotides: TGCAGTGCGGCAGGGAGGCTTGAAAAACTGTTTTTT. The chain is built from TRBV20-1 and TRBJ1-4; maybe TRBD1 (5 bases). V was clipped by 6 bases and J by 7 bases, with 12 bases between them. The CDR3 runs to 12 residues. Germline loops: CDR1 DFQATT, CDR2 SNEGSKA (reference sequence).

This chain connects TRBV27 to TRBJ2-1; TRBD1 aligns across 9 bases. Germline loops: CDR1 MNHEY, CDR2 SMNVEV (reference sequence). The CDR3 consists of 16 residues. Trimming at V came to 7 bases and at J to 0 bases, leaving 7 bases not matched to a gene. CDR3 in DNA: TGTGCCAGCAACCAGGGACAGGGACTCTCCTACAATGAGCAGTTCTTC. This encodes CASNQGQGLSYNEQFF.

This clonotype has just a few counts. The chain is built from TRBV9 and TRBJ1-1, with 7 bases lining up with TRBD1. CDR3 size: 15 residues. CDR1 SGDLS and CDR2 YYNGEE come from the germline V gene. The J segment lost 1 base and the V segment lost 4 bases, leaving 7 bases of the junction unmatched. The CDR3: CASSSRTGGNTEAFF. The CDR3 nucleotides read TGTGCCAGCAGCAGCAGGACAGGAGGGAACACTGAAGCTTTCTTT.

This clonotype occurred many times. V gene TRBV15 combines with J gene TRBJ2-1; TRBD2 aligns across 7 bases. Germline loops: CDR1 LNHNV, CDR2 YYDKDF (reference sequence). The CDR3 loop spans 16 amino acids. J was trimmed by 1 base and V by 1 base; bases with no gene match: 4. The CDR3, as DNA: TGTGCCACCAGCAGAGGCAGAGCGGGATCCTACAATGAGCAGTTCTTC. Translated: CATSRGRAGSYNEQFF.

This clonotype was seen a handful of times. V usage is TRBV11-2 and J usage is TRBJ2-4; D remains ambiguous. CDR3 length: 16 residues. V lost 1 base and J lost 0, with 10 bases in between. Germline V lookup: CDR1 SGHAT, CDR2 FQNNGV. CDR3 sequence reads: CASSLGQTIAKNIQYF. CDR3 bases: TGTGCCAGCAGCTTAGGACAAACCATAGCCAAAAACATTCAGTACTTC.

V gene TRBV2 combines with J gene TRBJ2-5; D remains unclear. Germline loops: CDR1 SNHLY, CDR2 FYNNEI. This CDR3 has 14 residues. The germline V and J ends were trimmed by 4 bases and 2 bases, with 11 bases remaining between them. The CDR3 bases are TGTGCCAGCAGTGTCGGACGGTGGCAAGAGACCCAGTACTTC. This sequence encodes CASSVGRWQETQYF. Full variable domain (rest looked up from reference TRBV2 and TRBJ2-5): EPEVTQTPSHQVTQMGQEVILRCVPISNHLYFYWYRQILGQKVEFLVSFYNNEISEKSEIFDDQFSVERPDGSNFTLKIRSTKLEDSAMYFCASSVGRWQETQYFGPGTRLLVL.

The V gene is TRBV2, the J gene TRBJ2-7; 8 bases map to TRBD1. With 3 bases clipped from V and 5 bases from J, the junction kept 12 bases outside the gene matches. Per germline, CDR1 SNHLY and CDR2 FYNNEI. This CDR3 has 16 amino acids. The DNA for the CDR3 is TGTGCCAGCAGTGATCTTCGGCAGGGGGCTCGTAACGAGCAGTACTTC. It is translated as CASSDLRQGARNEQYF. The full variable domain, its missing parts supplied by reference TRBV2 and TRBJ2-7, is EPEVTQTPSHQVTQMGQEVILRCVPISNHLYFYWYRQILGQKVEFLVSFYNNEISEKSEIFDDQFSVERPDGSNFTLKIRSTKLEDSAMYFCASSDLRQGARNEQYFGPGTRLTVT.

The chain uses TRBV12-3 or TRBV12-4 and TRBJ2-7; TRBD2 aligns across 10 bases. Trimming at V came to 6 bases and at J to 0 bases, leaving 11 bases not matched to a gene. This CDR3 has 17 amino acids. CDR3 sequence reads: CASSPAGGSLLSYEQYF. CDR3 nucleotides: TGTGCCAGCAGCCCAGCGGGGGGGAGTCTCCTCTCCTACGAGCAGTACTTC.

The genes are TRBV4-2 and TRBJ2-2, with 8 bases aligning to TRBD2. CDR1 and CDR2 from the germline V gene are LGHNA and YNFKEQ. The CDR3 covers 17 residues. V shed 0 bases and J 3 bases; nucleotides not matched to a gene: 6. The CDR3 coding sequence is TGTGCCAGCAGCCAAGATTTAGGGCGGGGGGACACCGGGGAGCTGTTTTTT. The encoded protein is CASSQDLGRGDTGELFF.

The rearrangement links TRBV4-1 to TRBJ2-1; 8 nucleotides agree with TRBD1. J lost 6 bases, V lost 4 bases, and 14 bases had no gene match. The CDR3 covers 17 residues. Germline V CDR1 and CDR2: MGHRA, YSYEKL. Written as DNA, the CDR3 is TGCGCCAGCAGCCTCACCCCCCAGGGGGCCGGGGGCAATGAGCAGTTCTTC. The encoded protein is CASSLTPQGAGGNEQFF.